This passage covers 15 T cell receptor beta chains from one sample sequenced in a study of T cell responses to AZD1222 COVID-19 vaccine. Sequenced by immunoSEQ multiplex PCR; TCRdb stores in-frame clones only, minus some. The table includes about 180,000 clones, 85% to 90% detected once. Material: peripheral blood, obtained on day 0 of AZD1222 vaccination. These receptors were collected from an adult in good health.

Here the CDR3 reads CASSVEATNEKLFF. CDR3 bases: TGTGCCAGCAGCGTAGAAGCAACTAATGAAAAACTGTTTTTT. This chain joins TRBV9 and TRBJ1-4, with no clear D. Trimming cost V 0 bases and J 0 bases, with 3 bases left between them. CDR1 SGDLS and CDR2 YYNGEE come from the germline V gene. The CDR3 is 14 residues long.

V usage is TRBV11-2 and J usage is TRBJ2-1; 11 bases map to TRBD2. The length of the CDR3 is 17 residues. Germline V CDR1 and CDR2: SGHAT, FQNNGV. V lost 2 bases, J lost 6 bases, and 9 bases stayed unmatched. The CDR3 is CASSLRGGTSGFNEQFF. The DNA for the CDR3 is TGTGCCAGCAGCTTAAGGGGCGGGACTAGCGGTTTCAATGAGCAGTTCTTC.

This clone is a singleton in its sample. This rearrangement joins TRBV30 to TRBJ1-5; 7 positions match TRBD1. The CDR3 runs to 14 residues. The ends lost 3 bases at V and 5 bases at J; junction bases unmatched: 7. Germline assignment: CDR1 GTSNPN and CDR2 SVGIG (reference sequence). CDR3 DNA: TGTGCCTGGAGCCCCACAGGGGTTGATCAGCCCCAGCATTTT. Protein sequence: CAWSPTGVDQPQHF.

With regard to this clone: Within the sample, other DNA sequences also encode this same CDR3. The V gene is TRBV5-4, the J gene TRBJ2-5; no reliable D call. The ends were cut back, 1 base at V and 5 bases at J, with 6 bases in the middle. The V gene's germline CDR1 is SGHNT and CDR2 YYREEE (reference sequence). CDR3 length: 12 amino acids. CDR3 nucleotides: TGTGCCAGCAGCTTGCCAAAGGAGACCCAGTACTTC. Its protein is CASSLPKETQYF. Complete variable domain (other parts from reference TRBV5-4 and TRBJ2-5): ETGVTQSPTHLIKTRGQQVTLRCSSQSGHNTVSWYQQALGQGPQFIFQYYREEENGRGNFPPRFSGLQFPNYSSELNVNALELDDSALYLCASSLPKETQYFGPGTRLLVL.

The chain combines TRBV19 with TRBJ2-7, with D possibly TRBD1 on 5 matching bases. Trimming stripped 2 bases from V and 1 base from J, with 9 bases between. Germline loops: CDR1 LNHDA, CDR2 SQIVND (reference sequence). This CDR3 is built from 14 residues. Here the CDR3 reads CASSIITGSYEQYF. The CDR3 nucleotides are TGTGCCAGTAGTATAATAACAGGTTCCTACGAGCAGTACTTC.

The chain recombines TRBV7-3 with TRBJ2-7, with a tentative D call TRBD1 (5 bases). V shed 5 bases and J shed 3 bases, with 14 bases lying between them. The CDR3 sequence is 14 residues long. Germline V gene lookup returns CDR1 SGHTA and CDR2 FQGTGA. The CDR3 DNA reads TGTGCCAGCAGCCCTCAGGGTCCCGGCTACGAGCAGTACTTC. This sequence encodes CASSPQGPGYEQYF.

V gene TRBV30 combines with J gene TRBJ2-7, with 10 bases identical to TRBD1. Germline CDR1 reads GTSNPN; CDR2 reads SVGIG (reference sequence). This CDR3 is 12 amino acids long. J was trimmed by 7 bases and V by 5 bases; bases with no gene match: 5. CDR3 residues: CAWGQGVGEQYF. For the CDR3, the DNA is TGTGCCTGGGGACAGGGGGTAGGTGAGCAGTACTTC. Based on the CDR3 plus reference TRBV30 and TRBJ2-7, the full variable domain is SQTIHQWPATLVQPVGSPLSLECTVEGTSNPNLYWYRQAAGRGLQLLFYSVGIGQISSEVPQNLSASRPQDRQFILSSKKLLLSDSGFYLCAWGQGVGEQYFGPGTRLTVT.

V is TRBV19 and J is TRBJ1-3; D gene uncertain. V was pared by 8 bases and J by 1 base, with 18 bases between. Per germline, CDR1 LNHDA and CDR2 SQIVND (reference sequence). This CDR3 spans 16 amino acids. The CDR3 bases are TGTGCCAGTCGCCTATTCGGTGGTTCATCTGGAAACACCATATATTTT. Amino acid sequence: CASRLFGGSSGNTIYF. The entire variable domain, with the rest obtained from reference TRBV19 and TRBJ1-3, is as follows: DGGITQSPKYLFRKEGQNVTLSCEQNLNHDAMYWYRQDPGQGLRLIYYSQIVNDFQKGDIAEGYSVSREKKESFPLTVTSAQKNPTAFYLCASRLFGGSSGNTIYFGEGSWLTVV.

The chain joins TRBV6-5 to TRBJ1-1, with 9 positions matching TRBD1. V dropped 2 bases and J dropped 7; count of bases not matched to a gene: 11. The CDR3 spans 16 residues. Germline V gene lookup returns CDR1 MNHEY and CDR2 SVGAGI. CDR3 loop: CASSYAPPGDRVEAFF. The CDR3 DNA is TGTGCCAGCAGTTACGCTCCCCCGGGGGACAGGGTTGAAGCTTTCTTT.

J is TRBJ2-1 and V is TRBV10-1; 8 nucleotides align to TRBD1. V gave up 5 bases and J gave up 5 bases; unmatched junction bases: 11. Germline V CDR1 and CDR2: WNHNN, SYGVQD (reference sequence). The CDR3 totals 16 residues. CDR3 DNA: TGCGCCAGCAGTCAATCAGGGGGCGTAGGAAACAATGAGCAGTTCTTC. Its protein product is CASSQSGGVGNNEQFF.

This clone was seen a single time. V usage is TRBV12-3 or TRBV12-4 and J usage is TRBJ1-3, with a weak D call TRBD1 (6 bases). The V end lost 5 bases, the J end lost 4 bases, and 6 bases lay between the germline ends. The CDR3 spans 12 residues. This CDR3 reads CASSQGGNTIYF. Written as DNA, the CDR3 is TGTGCCAGCAGTCAGGGGGGAAACACCATATATTTT.

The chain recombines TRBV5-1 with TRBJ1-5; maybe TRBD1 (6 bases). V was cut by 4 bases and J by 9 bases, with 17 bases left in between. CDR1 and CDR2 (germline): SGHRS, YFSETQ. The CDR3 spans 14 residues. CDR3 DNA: TGCGCCAGCAGCCCAGGGGAGAGTCCTCGGCCCCAGCATTTT. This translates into CASSPGESPRPQHF.

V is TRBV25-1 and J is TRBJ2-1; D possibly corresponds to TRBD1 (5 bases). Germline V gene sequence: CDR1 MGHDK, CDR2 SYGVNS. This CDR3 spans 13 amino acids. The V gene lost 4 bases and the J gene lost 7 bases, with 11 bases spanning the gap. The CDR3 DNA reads TGTGCCAGCAGTGGATTAGGGGCGAATGAGCAGTTCTTC. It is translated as CASSGLGANEQFF.

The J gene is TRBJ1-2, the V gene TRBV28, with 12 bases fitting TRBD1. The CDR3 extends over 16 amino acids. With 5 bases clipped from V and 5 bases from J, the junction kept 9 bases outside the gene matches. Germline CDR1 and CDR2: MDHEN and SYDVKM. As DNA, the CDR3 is TGTGCCAGCAGTAGTCCCGGGACAGGGGGCGTATATGGCTACACCTTC. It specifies CASSSPGTGGVYGYTF.

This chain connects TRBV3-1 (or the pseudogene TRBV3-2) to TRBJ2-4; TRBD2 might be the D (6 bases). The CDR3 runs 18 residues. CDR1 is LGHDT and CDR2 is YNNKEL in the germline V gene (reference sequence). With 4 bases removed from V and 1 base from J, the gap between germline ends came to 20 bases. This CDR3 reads CASSPARGRPLAKNIQYF. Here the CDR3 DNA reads TGTGCCAGCAGCCCCGCGCGGGGCAGGCCTCTTGCCAAAAACATTCAGTACTTC.